This record looks at one TCR beta chain sequence and its context. Its antigen is undetermined. Full-length variable regions came from constant-region reverse primers plus semi-nested Nested Universal Primer A PCR. TCRdb re-analysed the 5' RACE reads in MiXCR, keeping a single row per CDR3 protein. Of nearly 55,000 distinct CDR3 sequences in the sample, more than 15% were seen once. CDR3 length equals 15 residues. Regarding the study as a whole: The TCR gene usage of tumor memory CD4+ T cells clustered together with blood and lymph node memory CD4+ cells and with lymph node naive CD4+ cells.

This receptor was taken from a female donor with breast cancer. The sequencing input was naive CD4+ T cells sorted from blood. Subset specified: naive CD4+ T cells, CD4+CD45RA+CD25-. The gene calls are TRBV21-1 and TRBJ2-7; TRBD2 reflects the table's D call only, with no check against the DNA. TRBV21-1 represents a pseudogene. For the CDR3, the DNA is TGTGCCAGCTTGGAGAGGCACCTCAGCTCCTACGAGCAGTACTTC. Its translation is CASLERHLSSYEQYF.